A selection of T cell receptor beta chains follows, all from one sample in a study of shared clonotypes between healthy human individuals. Libraries were prepared by immunoSEQ multiplex PCR; TCRdb keeps only in-frame clonotypes and omits some of them. The sample lists a few million clones, more than 80% seen once, with under 0.45% in the top ten. Sequenced sample: naive CD4+ T cells from PBMCs. The receptors were sampled from a man in his late teens or twenties in good health. Some clones in this sample may be carry-over from other donors' samples. The CDR3 runs from the conserved cysteine through the conserved F or W. D genes are given only for firm matches. Some rows mark clone size as missing; the rest say once, few, many or name a class of expanded clone.

d_gene	abundance	v_gene	j_gene	CDR3aa	CDR3nt
-	-	TRBV14	TRBJ2-2	CASSQVHLYTGELFF	TGTGCCAGCAGCCAAGTCCATTTATACACCGGGGAGCTGTTTTTT
-	-	TRBV4-2	TRBJ1-3	CASSQEGPAISGNTIYF	TGTGCCAGCAGCCAAGAGGGTCCGGCAATCTCTGGAAACACCATATATTTT
-	-	TRBV9	TRBJ1-1	CASSVEGGRTSNTEAFF	TGTGCCAGCAGCGTAGAGGGGGGAAGGACCTCGAACACTGAAGCTTTCTTT
TRBD2	-	TRBV5-1	TRBJ2-2	CASSLSLADTGELFF	TGCGCCAGCAGCTTGAGCCTAGCGGACACCGGGGAGCTGTTTTTT
-	-	TRBV6-9	TRBJ2-7	CASYEQHF	TGTGCCAGCTACGAGCAGCACTTC
TRBD2	-	TRBV27	TRBJ2-5	CASSAGYGLAGGETQYF	TGTGCCAGCAGTGCTGGATACGGGCTAGCGGGAGGGGAGACCCAGTACTTC
-	-	TRBV9	TRBJ1-1	CASSGQNMNTEAFF	TGTGCCAGCAGCGGACAGAACATGAACACTGAAGCTTTCTTT
-	-	TRBV5-1	TRBJ2-1	CASSFDRDRQFF	TGCGCCAGCAGCTTCGACCGGGACCGACAGTTCTTC
TRBD2	once	TRBV7-2	TRBJ2-6	CASSPPGRAGGFGANVLTF	TGTGCCAGCAGTCCCCCAGGCAGGGCGGGAGGGTTTGGGGCCAACGTCCTGACTTTC
-	-	TRBV18	TRBJ1-2	CASSPSADYGYTF	TGTGCCAGCTCACCGTCGGCCGACTATGGCTACACCTTC
-	few	TRBV2	TRBJ2-1	CASRGDPTVDEQFF	TGTGCCAGCAGGGGGGACCCGACAGTCGATGAGCAGTTCTTC
TRBD1	-	TRBV7-9	TRBJ1-1	CASSFQTGAPMNTEAFF	TGTGCCAGCAGCTTCCAAACAGGGGCGCCAATGAACACTGAAGCTTTCTTT
-	-	TRBV10-3	TRBJ1-1	CAISETSRWTEAFF	TGTGCCATCAGTGAGACGTCTAGGTGGACTGAAGCTTTCTTT
-	-	TRBV11-2	TRBJ2-1	CASSFILQDNEQFF	TGTGCCAGCAGCTTCATCTTACAGGACAATGAGCAGTTCTTC
-	-	TRBV28	TRBJ1-1	CASMGWGGTEAFF	TGTGCCAGCATGGGGTGGGGTGGCACTGAAGCTTTCTTT
TRBD1	-	TRBV27	TRBJ1-1	CASSFFPEGANTEAFF	TGTGCCAGCAGTTTTTTCCCCGAGGGGGCGAACACTGAAGCTTTCTTT
TRBD2	-	TRBV7-9	TRBJ2-2	CASTPGGTNTGELFF	TGTGCCAGCACCCCGGGGGGGACGAACACCGGGGAGCTGTTTTTT
-	-	TRBV9	TRBJ2-1	CASSVALPYNEQFF	TGTGCCAGCAGCGTAGCCCTCCCCTACAATGAGCAGTTCTTC
-	-	TRBV27	TRBJ1-4	CASSPQGPMGPRRGKLFF	TGTGCCAGCAGTCCCCAGGGACCCATGGGCCCCCGTCGCGGAAAACTGTTTTTT
TRBD1	-	TRBV5-4	TRBJ2-4	CASSLASATGEGEYF	TGTGCCAGCAGCTTGGCCTCGGCCACAGGGGAAGGGGAGTACTTC
-	-	TRBV19	TRBJ1-1	CASTISWTVMNTEAFF	TGTGCCAGTACCATCTCCTGGACAGTGATGAACACTGAAGCTTTCTTT
-	-	TRBV25-1	TRBJ1-4	CASSISTGGLGKLFF	TGTGCCAGCAGTATTTCGACTGGGGGCCTGGGAAAACTGTTTTTT
-	-	TRBV5-1	TRBJ2-1	CASSLDLYNEQFF	TGCGCCAGCAGCTTAGACCTTTACAATGAGCAGTTCTTC
TRBD2	-	TRBV6-4	TRBJ2-1	CASSDSPAGVAYNEQFF	TGTGCCAGCAGTGACTCCCCAGCGGGAGTAGCGTACAATGAGCAGTTCTTC
TRBD1	-	TRBV6-5	TRBJ2-7	CASSSQGAWEQYF	TGTGCCAGCAGTTCCCAGGGGGCGTGGGAGCAGTACTTC
-	-	TRBV5-1	TRBJ1-1	CASSLVSGADTEAFF	TGCGCCAGCAGCTTGGTATCGGGGGCGGACACTGAAGCTTTCTTT
-	-	TRBV27	TRBJ2-7	CASSLKLRLRYEQYF	TGTGCCAGCAGTTTGAAATTGAGGCTTCGGTACGAGCAGTACTTC
-	-	TRBV21-1	TRBJ2-1	CASSRVAGCASYNEQFF	TGTGCCAGCAGCAGAGTAGCGGGATGTGCCTCCTACAATGAGCAGTTCTTC
-	-	TRBV27	TRBJ2-1	CASSLNSVLTWGYNEQFF	TGTGCCAGCAGTTTAAATTCGGTCCTGACGTGGGGATACAATGAGCAGTTCTTC
-	-	TRBV1	TRBJ2-1	CTSSQPPGARFGPSSYNEQFF	TGCACCAGCAGCCAACCACCTGGAGCTAGGTTCGGTCCAAGCTCCTACAATGAGCAGTTCTTC
TRBD1	-	TRBV4-1	TRBJ2-2	CASSRSGQQNTGELFF	TGCGCCAGCAGCCGTTCGGGACAGCAAAACACCGGGGAGCTGTTTTTT
-	once	TRBV9	TRBJ2-3	CASSVVSTADTQYF	TGTGCCAGCAGCGTAGTTTCGACCGCAGATACGCAGTATTTT
-	-	TRBV7-2	TRBJ1-1	CASSLAGGNTEAFF	TGTGCCAGCAGCTTAGCCGGGGGCAACACTGAAGCTTTCTTT
-	-	TRBV28	TRBJ1-1	CASRGPLNTEAFF	TGTGCCAGCAGGGGGCCACTAAACACTGAAGCTTTCTTT
-	-	TRBV15	TRBJ2-7	CATSIRDLYEQYF	TGTGCCACCAGCATCCGGGACCTCTACGAGCAGTACTTC
-	-	TRBV6-4	TRBJ1-2	CASSSLAGVGGYTF	TGTGCCAGCAGTTCCTTGGCGGGGGTAGGGGGCTACACCTTC
-	-	TRBV5-4	TRBJ1-4	CASSLGGTTNEKLFF	TGTGCCAGCAGCTTGGGGGGAACAACTAATGAAAAACTGTTTTTT
-	once	TRBV6-6	TRBJ1-5	CASRRDRSNQPQHF	TGTGCCAGCAGGCGGGATAGGAGCAATCAGCCCCAGCATTTT
TRBD1	-	TRBV28	TRBJ1-2	CASTLGTGFYGYTF	TGTGCCAGCACTTTAGGGACAGGCTTCTATGGCTACACCTTC
-	-	TRBV5-6	TRBJ1-2	CASSRTPGAGGGYTF	TGTGCCAGCAGCCGTACACCCGGGGCCGGGGGAGGCTACACCTTC
-	once	TRBV19	TRBJ2-4	CASSAGRMGNIQYF	TGTGCCAGTAGTGCAGGACGGATGGGAAACATTCAGTACTTC